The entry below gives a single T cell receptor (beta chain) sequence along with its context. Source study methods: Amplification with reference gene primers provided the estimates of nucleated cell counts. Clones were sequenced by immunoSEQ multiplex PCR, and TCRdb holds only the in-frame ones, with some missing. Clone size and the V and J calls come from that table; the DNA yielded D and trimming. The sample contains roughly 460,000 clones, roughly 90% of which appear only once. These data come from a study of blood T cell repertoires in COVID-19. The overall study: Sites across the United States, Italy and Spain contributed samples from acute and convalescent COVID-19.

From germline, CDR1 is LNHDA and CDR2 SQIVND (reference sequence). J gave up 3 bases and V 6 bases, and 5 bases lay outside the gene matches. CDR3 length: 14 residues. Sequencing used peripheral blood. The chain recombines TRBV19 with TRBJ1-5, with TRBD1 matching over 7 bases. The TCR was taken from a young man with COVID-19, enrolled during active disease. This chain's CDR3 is CASSYQGDNQPQHF. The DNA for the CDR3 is TGTGCCAGTAGCTATCAGGGGGACAATCAGCCCCAGCATTTT.